These T cell receptor beta chains were read from a single sample in a study of CD8+ T cells in alopecia areata. Profiled with immunoSEQ multiplex PCR; TCRdb holds only in-frame clones, not every one. The repertoire consists of roughly 70,000 clones, with 29% occurring once and the leading ten covering 14% to 15%. The sample in question was CD8+ T cells sorted from blood, obtained at week 4, from a patient treated with tofacitinib. These receptors were collected from a human donor with alopecia areata. Each CDR3 is given with its conserved first and last residue. The size field is filled for only some rows; it gives once, few, many or a size class.

j_call,clone_size,cdr3_length,v_call,cdr3_aa
TRBJ1-1,.,13,TRBV7-7,CASSLFVNTEAFF
TRBJ2-7,once,13,TRBV5-4,CATTPGHTYEQYF
TRBJ2-1,.,14,TRBV29-1,CSVGVAGSYNEQFF
TRBJ2-7,.,16,TRBV29-1,CSVEGSPDAGRYEQYF
TRBJ2-3,.,15,TRBV2,CASSDPSGTRDTQYF
TRBJ1-1,few,11,TRBV29-1,CSAPMNTEAFF
TRBJ1-2,.,11,TRBV29-1,CSVDGSYGYTF
TRBJ2-4,.,10,TRBV29-1,CSVRDNIQYF
TRBJ2-7,few,13,TRBV29-1,CSVAGRSSYEQYF
TRBJ2-4,.,14,TRBV14,CASSRGLAGDIQYF
TRBJ2-7,few,13,TRBV5-1,CASSLTGAYEQYF
TRBJ1-1,.,15,TRBV5-1,CASSTRQGSNTEAFF
TRBJ2-7,.,14,TRBV14,CASSPRDSNYEQYF
TRBJ2-3,few,14,TRBV29-1,CSVERGRPTDTQYF
TRBJ2-7,few,15,TRBV7-2,CASSLDLHTNYEQYF
TRBJ2-7,few,16,TRBV6-1,CASSEARGGLSYEQYF
TRBJ2-1,few,15,TRBV19,CASSIGGGSYNEQFF
TRBJ1-2,.,13,TRBV9,CASSVVSAKGYTF
TRBJ2-5,few,16,TRBV28,CASSLILITGHQAQYF
TRBJ1-5,.,16,TRBV23-1,CASSQSSQNSNQPQHF
TRBJ2-3,.,13,TRBV14,CASSQEIRGTQYF
TRBJ2-1,few,17,TRBV5-4,CASSLGLAGEGFNEQFF
TRBJ2-2,.,17,TRBV27,CASSLSIYRGHTGELFF
TRBJ2-7,.,15,TRBV29-1,CSVEDKGQGVYEQYF
TRBJ2-1,.,16,TRBV10-3,CAISEPSAGASHEQFF
TRBJ2-2,.,12,TRBV29-1,CSVGQSTGELFF
TRBJ1-2,.,13,TRBV6-5,CASRGQGALGYTF
TRBJ1-1,few,13,TRBV29-1,CSGRQGSSTEAFF
TRBJ2-7,few,11,TRBV25-1,CASSVAYEQYF
TRBJ2-1,.,13,TRBV5-6,CASSSGWARGQFF
TRBJ2-1,few,15,TRBV4-1,CASSPVGGSYNEQFF
TRBJ2-5,.,14,TRBV25-1,CARPGQDKQETQYF
TRBJ2-7,.,14,TRBV27,CASSQRQLDYEQYF
TRBJ1-5,.,12,TRBV27,CACGYSNQPQHF
TRBJ1-1,.,16,TRBV6-5,CASSYSIPTGDTEAFF
TRBJ2-1,.,10,TRBV29-1,CSTSTNEQFF
TRBJ2-2,few,11,TRBV7-9,CASSLSGELFF
TRBJ2-1,few,12,TRBV2,CASTASGDEQFF
TRBJ2-7,.,16,TRBV7-9,CASSGEGLLSSYEQYF
TRBJ2-7,few,15,TRBV9,CASSPGLQGEYEQYF
TRBJ1-2,.,14,TRBV6-1,CASSPRASPGGYTF
TRBJ2-1,.,13,TRBV11-2,CASYHPGKDEQFF
TRBJ1-1,few,15,TRBV7-8,CASSLARGGGTEAFF
TRBJ2-5,once,13,TRBV15,CATSFLVKETQYF
TRBJ1-1,.,13,TRBV30,CAWSENLNTEAFF
TRBJ2-7,.,14,TRBV9,CASSGDQGEREQYF
.,few,16,TRBV2,CASSGLLSVSAYEQYF
TRBJ2-7,few,14,TRBV28,CASSGTGTVGEQYF
TRBJ2-5,.,12,TRBV29-1,CSVDMFQETQYF
TRBJ2-1,.,16,TRBV9,CASSRESGRLEDEQFF
TRBJ2-1,.,12,TRBV10-2,CASSEPGQGQFF
TRBJ2-5,.,14,TRBV7-9,CASSDRQPQETQYF
TRBJ1-1,.,15,TRBV30,CASDGQGVLDTEAFF
TRBJ1-1,.,12,TRBV29-1,CSRYGRGCGAFF
TRBJ2-3,.,14,TRBV27,CASSHTGHTDTQYF
TRBJ2-7,.,14,TRBV11-2,CASSLVGGGYEQYF
TRBJ1-2,.,13,TRBV29-1,CSVDGGQQYGYTF
TRBJ1-5,.,12,TRBV15,CATKTGNQPQHF
TRBJ2-1,few,14,TRBV7-3,CASSQVGGRAGVFF
TRBJ2-1,.,14,TRBV7-9,CASSLDSGAVEQFF